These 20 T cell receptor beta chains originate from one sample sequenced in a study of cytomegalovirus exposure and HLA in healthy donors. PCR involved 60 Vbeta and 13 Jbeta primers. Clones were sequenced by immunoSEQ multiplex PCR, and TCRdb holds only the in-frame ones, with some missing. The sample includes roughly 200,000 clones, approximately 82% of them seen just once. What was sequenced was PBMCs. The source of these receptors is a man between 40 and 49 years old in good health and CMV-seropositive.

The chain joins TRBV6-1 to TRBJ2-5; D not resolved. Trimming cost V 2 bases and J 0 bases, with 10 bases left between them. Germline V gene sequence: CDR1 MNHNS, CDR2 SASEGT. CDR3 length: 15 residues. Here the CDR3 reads CASSESTADQETQYF. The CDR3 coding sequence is TGTGCCAGCAGTGAAAGCACAGCTGACCAAGAGACCCAGTACTTC.

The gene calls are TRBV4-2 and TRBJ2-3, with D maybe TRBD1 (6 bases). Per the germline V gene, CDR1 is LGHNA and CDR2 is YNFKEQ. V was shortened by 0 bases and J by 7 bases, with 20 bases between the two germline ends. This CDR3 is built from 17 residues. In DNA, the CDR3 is TGTGCCAGCAGCCAAGAGGGGTTTCGGGACACTTACTATACGCAGTATTTT. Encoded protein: CASSQEGFRDTYYTQYF.

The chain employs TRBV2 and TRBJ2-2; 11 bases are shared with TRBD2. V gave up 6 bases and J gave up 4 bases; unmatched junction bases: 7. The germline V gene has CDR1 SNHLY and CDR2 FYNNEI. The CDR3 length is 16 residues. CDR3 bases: TGTGCCAGCAGCCCTAGCGGGGGGACTGGCACCGGGGAGCTGTTTTTT. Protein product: CASSPSGGTGTGELFF. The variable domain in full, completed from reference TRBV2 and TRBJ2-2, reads EPEVTQTPSHQVTQMGQEVILRCVPISNHLYFYWYRQILGQKVEFLVSFYNNEISEKSEIFDDQFSVERPDGSNFTLKIRSTKLEDSAMYFCASSPSGGTGTGELFFGEGSRLTVL.

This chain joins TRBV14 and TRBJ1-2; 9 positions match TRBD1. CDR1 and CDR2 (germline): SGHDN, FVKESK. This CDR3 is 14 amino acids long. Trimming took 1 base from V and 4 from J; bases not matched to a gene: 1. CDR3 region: CASSQGQGVYGYTF. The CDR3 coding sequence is TGTGCCAGCAGCCAAGGACAGGGGGTCTATGGCTACACCTTC.

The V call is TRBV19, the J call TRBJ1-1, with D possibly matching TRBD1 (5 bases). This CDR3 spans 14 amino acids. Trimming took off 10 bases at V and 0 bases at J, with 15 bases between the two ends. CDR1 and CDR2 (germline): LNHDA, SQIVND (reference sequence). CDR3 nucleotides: TGTGCCATTCGGTGGGGGGGACTGAACACTGAAGCTTTCTTT. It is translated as CAIRWGGLNTEAFF. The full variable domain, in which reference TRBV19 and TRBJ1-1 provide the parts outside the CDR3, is DGGITQSPKYLFRKEGQNVTLSCEQNLNHDAMYWYRQDPGQGLRLIYYSQIVNDFQKGDIAEGYSVSREKKESFPLTVTSAQKNPTAFYLCAIRWGGLNTEAFFGQGTRLTVV.

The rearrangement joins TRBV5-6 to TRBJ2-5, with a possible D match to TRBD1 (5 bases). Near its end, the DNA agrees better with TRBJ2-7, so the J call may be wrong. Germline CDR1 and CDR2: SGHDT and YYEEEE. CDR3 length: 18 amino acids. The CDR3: CASRKRGITTTFSYEQYF. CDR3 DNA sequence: TGTGCCAGCCGGAAAAGGGGTATAACCACCACATTCTCCTACGAGCAGTACTTC.

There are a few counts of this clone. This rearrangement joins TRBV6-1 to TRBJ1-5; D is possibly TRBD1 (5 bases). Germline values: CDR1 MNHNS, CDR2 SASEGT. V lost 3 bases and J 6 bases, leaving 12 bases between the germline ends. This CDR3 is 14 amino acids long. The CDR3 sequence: CASSEGQGSQPQHF. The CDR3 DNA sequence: TGTGCCAGCAGTGAGGGGCAGGGATCTCAGCCCCAGCATTTT.

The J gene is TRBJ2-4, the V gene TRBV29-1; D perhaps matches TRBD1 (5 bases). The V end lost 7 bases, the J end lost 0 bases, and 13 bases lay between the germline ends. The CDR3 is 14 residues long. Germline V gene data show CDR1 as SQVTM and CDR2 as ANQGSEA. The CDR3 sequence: CSGDRPLAKNIQYF. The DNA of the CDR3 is TGCAGCGGCGACAGACCCTTAGCCAAAAACATTCAGTACTTC.

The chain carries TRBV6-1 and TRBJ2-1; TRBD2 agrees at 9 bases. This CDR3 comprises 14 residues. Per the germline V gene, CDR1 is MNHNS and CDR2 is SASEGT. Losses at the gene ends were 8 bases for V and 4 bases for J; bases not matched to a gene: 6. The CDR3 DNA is TGTGCCAGCGGCAGGCGGGAGGGATACAATGAGCAGTTCTTC. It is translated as CASGRREGYNEQFF.

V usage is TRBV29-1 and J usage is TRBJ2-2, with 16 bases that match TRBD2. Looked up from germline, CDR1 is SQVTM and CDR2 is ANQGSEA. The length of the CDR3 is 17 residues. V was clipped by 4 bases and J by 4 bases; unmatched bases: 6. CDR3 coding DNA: TGCAGCGTTGCGGGGACTAGCGGGAGGGCCGGCACCGGGGAGCTGTTTTTT. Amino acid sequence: CSVAGTSGRAGTGELFF.

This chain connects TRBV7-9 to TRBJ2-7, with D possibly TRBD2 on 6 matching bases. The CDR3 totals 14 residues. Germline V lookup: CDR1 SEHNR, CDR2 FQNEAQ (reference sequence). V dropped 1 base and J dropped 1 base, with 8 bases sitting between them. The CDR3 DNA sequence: TGTGCCAGCAGCTTAGTCGGGGGTTCCTACGAGCAGTACTTC. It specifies CASSLVGGSYEQYF.

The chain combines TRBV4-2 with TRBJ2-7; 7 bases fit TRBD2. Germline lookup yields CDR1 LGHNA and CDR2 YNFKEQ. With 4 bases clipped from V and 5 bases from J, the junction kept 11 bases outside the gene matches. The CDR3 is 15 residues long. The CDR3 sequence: CASSPNQALADEQYF. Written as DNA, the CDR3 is TGTGCCAGCAGCCCTAACCAGGCGCTAGCGGACGAGCAGTACTTC.

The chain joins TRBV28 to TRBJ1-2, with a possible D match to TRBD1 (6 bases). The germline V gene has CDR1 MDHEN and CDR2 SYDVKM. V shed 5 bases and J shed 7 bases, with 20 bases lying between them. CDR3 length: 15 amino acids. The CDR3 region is CASSQYREGMGGYTF. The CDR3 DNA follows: TGTGCCAGCAGTCAATACAGGGAGGGGATGGGTGGCTACACCTTC.

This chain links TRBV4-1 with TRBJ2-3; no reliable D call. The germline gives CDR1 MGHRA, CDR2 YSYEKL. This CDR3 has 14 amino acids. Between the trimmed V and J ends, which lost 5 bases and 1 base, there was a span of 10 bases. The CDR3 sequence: CASSSYLRTDTQYF. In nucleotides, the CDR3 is TGCGCCAGCAGCTCCTACCTCCGCACAGATACGCAGTATTTT.

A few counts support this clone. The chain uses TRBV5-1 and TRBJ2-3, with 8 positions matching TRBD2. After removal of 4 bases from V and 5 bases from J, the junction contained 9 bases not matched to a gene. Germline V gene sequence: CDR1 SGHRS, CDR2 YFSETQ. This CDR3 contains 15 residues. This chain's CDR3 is CASSIGRAGEDTQYF. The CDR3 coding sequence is TGCGCCAGCAGCATTGGAAGAGCGGGAGAAGATACGCAGTATTTT. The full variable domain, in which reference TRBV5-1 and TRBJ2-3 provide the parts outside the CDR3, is KAGVTQTPRYLIKTRGQQVTLSCSPISGHRSVSWYQQTPGQGLQFLFEYFSETQRNKGNFPGRFSGRQFSNSRSEMNVSTLELGDSALYLCASSIGRAGEDTQYFGPGTRLTVL.

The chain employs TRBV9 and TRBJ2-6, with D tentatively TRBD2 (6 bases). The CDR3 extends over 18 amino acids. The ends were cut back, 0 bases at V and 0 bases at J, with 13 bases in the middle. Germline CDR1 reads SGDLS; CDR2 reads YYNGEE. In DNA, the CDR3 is TGTGCCAGCAGCGTAGCTACGGAGGGGAGCTCTGGGGCCAACGTCCTGACTTTC. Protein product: CASSVATEGSSGANVLTF.

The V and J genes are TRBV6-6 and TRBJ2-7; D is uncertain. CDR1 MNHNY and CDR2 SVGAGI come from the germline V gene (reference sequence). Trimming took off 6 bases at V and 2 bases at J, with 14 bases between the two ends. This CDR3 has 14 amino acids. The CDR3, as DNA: TGTGCCAGCAGACTCACGAGCTCCCCCTACGAGCAGTACTTC. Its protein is CASRLTSSPYEQYF.

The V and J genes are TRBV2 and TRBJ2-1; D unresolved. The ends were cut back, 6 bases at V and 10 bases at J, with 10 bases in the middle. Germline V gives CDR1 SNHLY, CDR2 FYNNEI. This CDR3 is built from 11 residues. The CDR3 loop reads CASRVLREQFF. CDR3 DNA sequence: TGTGCCAGCAGGGTCCTGCGGGAGCAGTTCTTC.

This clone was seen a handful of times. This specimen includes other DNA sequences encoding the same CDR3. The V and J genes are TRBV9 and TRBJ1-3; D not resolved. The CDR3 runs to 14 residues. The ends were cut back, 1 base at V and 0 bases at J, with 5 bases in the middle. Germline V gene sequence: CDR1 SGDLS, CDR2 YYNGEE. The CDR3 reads CASSVTDSGNTIYF. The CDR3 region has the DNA TGTGCCAGCAGCGTAACAGACTCTGGAAACACCATATATTTT.

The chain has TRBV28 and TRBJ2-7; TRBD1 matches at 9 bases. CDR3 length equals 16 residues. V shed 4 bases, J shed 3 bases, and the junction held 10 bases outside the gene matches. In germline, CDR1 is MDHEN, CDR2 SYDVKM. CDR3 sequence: CASSSPPGTGRYEQYF. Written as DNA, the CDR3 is TGTGCCAGCAGTTCTCCTCCGGGGACAGGGCGCTACGAGCAGTACTTC.